A selection of T cell receptor beta chains follows, all from one sample in a study of blood T cell repertoires in COVID-19. Data came from immunoSEQ multiplex PCR; TCRdb stores just in-frame clones and leaves some out. The table includes approximately 79,000 clones, 75% to 85% detected once. Sequenced input: peripheral blood. These TCRs come from a woman aged 45-65 years with acute or convalescent COVID-19. CDR3s include the opening cysteine and the closing phenylalanine or tryptophan. Fields, in order: J gene, CDR3 length, clone size, V gene, D gene, CDR3 protein, CDR3 DNA. The D gene is left open where the match is weak. The size entry is marked missing in some rows and otherwise reads once, few, many or a size class.

>TRBJ1-6|17|-|TRBV9|-
CASSPSTGGSYNSPLHF
TGTGCCAGCAGCCCGTCCACCGGGGGGTCCTATAATTCACCCCTCCACTTT
>TRBJ1-5|17|-|TRBV6-1|TRBD1
CASSGHRQGTHNQPQHF
TGTGCCAGCAGTGGACATCGACAGGGTACGCACAATCAGCCCCAGCATTTT
>TRBJ2-5|17|once|TRBV19|TRBD1
CASSIHVGDRGRETQYF
TGTGCCAGTAGTATCCATGTCGGGGACAGGGGTCGAGAGACCCAGTACTTC
>TRBJ2-7|17|-|TRBV7-2|-
CASSLLAAELAPYEQYF
TGTGCCAGCAGCTTGTTAGCGGCGGAACTAGCCCCCTACGAGCAGTACTTC
>TRBJ1-2|15|-|TRBV21-1|-
CASSPGQGGVGGYTF
TGTGCCAGCAGCCCGGGACAGGGGGGAGTGGGAGGCTACACCTTC
>TRBJ2-3|13|-|TRBV7-7|-
CASSNGATDTQYF
TGTGCTAGCAGTAACGGTGCCACAGATACGCAGTATTTT
>TRBJ2-1|16|-|TRBV27|-
CASSPRNAQDYNEQFF
TGTGCCAGCAGTCCTCGTAACGCACAGGACTACAATGAGCAGTTCTTC
>TRBJ2-5|16|-|TRBV28|TRBD1
CASSSIFDRGQETQYF
TGTGCCAGCAGTTCGATCTTTGACAGGGGCCAAGAGACCCAGTACTTC
>TRBJ2-3|17|-|TRBV4-2|-
CASSQGRGGQSTDTQYF
TGTGCCAGCAGCCAGGGAAGGGGGGGGCAAAGCACAGATACGCAGTATTTT
>TRBJ2-5|14|-|TRBV7-9|TRBD1
CASSLGQLQETQYF
TGTGCCAGCAGCTTGGGACAGCTTCAAGAGACCCAGTACTTC
>TRBJ2-7|13|-|TRBV7-2|TRBD1
CASSLGQGREQYF
TGTGCCAGCAGCTTAGGACAGGGTCGGGAGCAGTACTTC
>TRBJ2-7|13|-|TRBV12-3/TRBV12-4|-
CASSLLAGGEQYF
TGTGCCAGCAGTTTACTCGCTGGGGGGGAGCAGTACTTC
>TRBJ2-6|17|-|TRBV11-2|TRBD1
CASSPLATGQGANVLTF
TGTGCCAGCAGCCCCCTCGCGACAGGGCAAGGGGCCAACGTCCTGACTTTC
>TRBJ1-5|18|once|TRBV12-5|TRBD1
CASGLASPGQVSNQPQHF
TGTGCTAGTGGTTTGGCCAGCCCGGGACAGGTTAGCAATCAGCCCCAGCATTTT
>TRBJ2-1|14|-|TRBV18|TRBD2
CASSPTSGYNEQFF
TGTGCCAGCTCACCAACTAGCGGATACAATGAGCAGTTCTTC
>TRBJ1-1|12|-|TRBV30|-
CAQRRQYTEAFF
TGTGCCCAAAGACGACAGTACACTGAAGCTTTCTTT
>TRBJ2-3|14|-|TRBV11-2|TRBD2
CASSLGSPGGGQYF
TGTGCCAGCAGCTTAGGATCGCCGGGGGGAGGGCAGTATTTT
>TRBJ2-1|13|-|TRBV5-4|-
CASSLDRHNEQFF
TGTGCCAGCAGCTTGGACAGACACAATGAGCAGTTCTTC
>TRBJ2-2|14|-|TRBV11-3|TRBD1
CASSRDRGTGELFF
TGTGCCAGCAGCCGGGACAGGGGAACCGGGGAGCTGTTTTTT
>TRBJ2-7|15|-|TRBV18|-
CASSPQTGFSYEQYF
TGTGCCAGCTCACCACAGACAGGCTTCTCCTACGAGCAGTACTTC
>TRBJ2-1|15|-|TRBV4-3|-
CASSQDGGLRNEQFF
TGCGCCAGCAGCCAAGATGGGGGCCTTCGTAATGAGCAGTTCTTC
>TRBJ1-6|15|-|TRBV15|TRBD1
CATSLDRGPDSPLHF
TGTGCCACCAGCCTCGACAGGGGCCCCGATTCACCCCTCCACTTT
>TRBJ1-6|14|-|TRBV7-6|TRBD1
CASSLETGDSPLHF
TGTGCCAGCAGCTTAGAGACAGGGGATTCACCCCTCCACTTT
>TRBJ2-1|15|-|TRBV6-5|TRBD2
CASSRGLAGVYEQFF
TGTGCCAGCAGTCGCGGACTAGCGGGAGTCTATGAGCAGTTCTTC
>TRBJ2-3|15|once|TRBV14|TRBD2
CASSRLAGGTDTQYF
TGTGCCAGCAGCAGACTAGCGGGAGGTACAGATACGCAGTATTTT
>TRBJ1-4|15|-|TRBV18|-
CASSPVGGRNEKLFF
TGTGCCAGCTCACCCGTCGGGGGGAGAAATGAAAAACTGTTTTTT